This T cell receptor beta chain stems from a study of long-term antiretroviral therapy in people with HIV. For the study at large: The earliest samples came about a decade before the 2015 immediate-ART recommendation.

Germline V gives CDR1 LGHNA, CDR2 YSLEER. V lost 4 bases and J lost 8; bases outside the gene matches: 11. The CDR3 length is 17 residues. Overall study results and limits: Although diversity increased after ART, it remained lower than in transplant donor controls.

In the case of this clone: Its antigen is currently unknown.

A v3.0 immunoSEQ assay was performed at survey level. Sequencing was performed with immunoSEQ multiplex PCR; in TCRdb, only in-frame clones are kept and a portion is missing. This sample has over 35,000 clones, with less than 90% found just once. The source of this sequence is a young woman with HIV. The chain combines TRBV4-3 with TRBJ2-2, with TRBD1 identical over 12 bases. The sequencing used unsorted PBMCs, collected just before starting antiretroviral therapy. In DNA form, the CDR3 reads TGCGCCAGCAGCCGTTCCGGGACAGGGGGCCGGAGTGGGGAGCTGTTTTTT. It encodes CASSRSGTGGRSGELFF.